Listed here are 10 T cell receptor beta chains from one sample, sequenced in a study of blood T cell repertoires in COVID-19. Here immunoSEQ multiplex PCR was the method, and the copy in TCRdb shows in-frame clones only, minus some. The sample lists about 59,000 clones, roughly 90% occurring once. Sequencing used peripheral blood. Receptors were obtained from a man at least 80 years old with acute or convalescent COVID-19.

This chain uses TRBV3-1 (or the pseudogene TRBV3-2) with TRBJ2-7; no clear D gene. The CDR3 contains 14 residues. V gave up 0 bases and J gave up 2 bases, with 8 bases separating them. The germline V gene has CDR1 LGHDT and CDR2 YNNKEL (reference sequence). This CDR3 is CASSQESITYEQYF. Written as DNA, the CDR3 is TGTGCCAGCAGCCAAGAGTCCATCACCTACGAGCAGTACTTC.

CDR3 protein: CASSLARGGYNEQFF. CDR3 DNA sequence: TGTGCCAGCAGCTTAGCGAGGGGAGGGTACAATGAGCAGTTCTTC. V is TRBV7-9 and J is TRBJ2-1; the match to TRBD2 covers 7 bases. Germline values: CDR1 SEHNR, CDR2 FQNEAQ (reference sequence). Trimming removed 0 bases from V and 4 bases from J; junction bases left unmatched: 3. The CDR3 consists of 15 residues.

The genes are TRBV5-4 and TRBJ1-1; possibly TRBD1 for D (6 bases). Germline V lookup: CDR1 SGHNT, CDR2 YYREEE (reference sequence). The germline V and J ends were trimmed by 3 bases and 3 bases, with 12 bases remaining between them. The CDR3 contains 14 residues. This CDR3 reads CASSSEAGDTEAFF. As DNA, the CDR3 is TGTGCCAGCAGCTCGGAGGCAGGGGACACTGAAGCTTTCTTT.

The chain uses TRBV5-1 and TRBJ2-7; 9 bases are a match to TRBD2. V dropped 0 bases and J dropped 0; count of bases not matched to a gene: 1. Germline V lookup: CDR1 SGHRS, CDR2 YFSETQ. The CDR3 sequence is 15 residues long. CDR3 in DNA: TGCGCCAGCAGCTTGGGGACTAGCGACTCCTACGAGCAGTACTTC. Translating it yields CASSLGTSDSYEQYF.

The rearrangement links TRBV19 to TRBJ2-5; TRBD2 might be the D (6 bases). This CDR3 is built from 15 residues. The V gene's germline CDR1 is LNHDA and CDR2 SQIVND (reference sequence). Trimming shortened V by 1 base and J by 1 base, and 10 bases separated the two germline ends. CDR3 sequence reads: CASSIGGTSQETQYF. Here the CDR3 DNA reads TGTGCCAGTAGTATAGGCGGGACGTCCCAAGAGACCCAGTACTTC.

J is TRBJ1-4 and V is TRBV10-3; tentative D call: TRBD1 (5 bases). The germline V gene has CDR1 ENHRY and CDR2 SYGVKD. There are 15 residues in the CDR3. Trimming took off 3 bases at V and 4 bases at J, with 12 bases between the two ends. CDR3 sequence: CAISDLGGGNEKLFF. CDR3 in DNA: TGTGCCATCAGTGATTTGGGCGGGGGTAATGAAAAACTGTTTTTT.

V usage is TRBV30 and J usage is TRBJ1-2; D gene ambiguous. Germline CDR1 and CDR2: GTSNPN and SVGIG (reference sequence). The germline V and J ends were trimmed by 2 bases and 8 bases, with 15 bases remaining between them. The CDR3 is 13 amino acids. CDR3 protein: CAWSQTSGGGYTF. As DNA, the CDR3 is TGTGCCTGGAGTCAGACGAGTGGCGGGGGCTACACCTTC.

The chain combines TRBV7-2 with TRBJ2-1; the match to TRBD2 covers 12 bases. Germline V gene lookup returns CDR1 SGHTA and CDR2 FQGNSA. This CDR3 is 17 amino acids long. After removal of 0 bases from V and 4 bases from J, the junction contained 4 bases not matched to a gene. The CDR3: CASSLAPTSGGYNEQFF. The CDR3 DNA is TGTGCCAGCAGCTTAGCCCCGACTAGCGGGGGATACAATGAGCAGTTCTTC. The full variable domain, in which reference TRBV7-2 and TRBJ2-1 provide the parts outside the CDR3, is GAGVSQSPSNKVTEKGKDVELRCDPISGHTALYWYRQSLGQGLEFLIYFQGNSAPDKSGLPSDRFSAERTGGSVSTLTIQRTQQEDSAVYLCASSLAPTSGGYNEQFFGPGTRLTVL.

This rearrangement joins TRBV11-2 to TRBJ2-5; D is unresolved. Trimming removed 6 bases at V and 1 base at J, with 12 bases between. Germline V CDR1 and CDR2: SGHAT, FQNNGV. The CDR3 is made up of 14 amino acids. The CDR3 region has the DNA TGTGCCAGCAGTTCCAACTCGGGCCAAGAGACCCAGTACTTC. Translation gives CASSSNSGQETQYF. Full variable domain (remainder filled in from reference TRBV11-2 and TRBJ2-5): EAGVAQSPRYKIIEKRQSVAFWCNPISGHATLYWYQQILGQGPKLLIQFQNNGVVDDSQLPKDRFSAERLKGVDSTLKIQPAKLEDSAVYLCASSSNSGQETQYFGPGTRLLVL.

V gene TRBV30 combines with J gene TRBJ2-3, with TRBD1 matching over 11 bases. Germline CDR1 and CDR2: GTSNPN and SVGIG (reference sequence). This CDR3 is built from 15 residues. V gave up 3 bases and J gave up 2 bases; unmatched junction bases: 4. Here the CDR3 DNA reads TGTGCCTGGAGGGACAGGGGGCAATACACAGATACGCAGTATTTT. Translation: CAWRDRGQYTDTQYF.